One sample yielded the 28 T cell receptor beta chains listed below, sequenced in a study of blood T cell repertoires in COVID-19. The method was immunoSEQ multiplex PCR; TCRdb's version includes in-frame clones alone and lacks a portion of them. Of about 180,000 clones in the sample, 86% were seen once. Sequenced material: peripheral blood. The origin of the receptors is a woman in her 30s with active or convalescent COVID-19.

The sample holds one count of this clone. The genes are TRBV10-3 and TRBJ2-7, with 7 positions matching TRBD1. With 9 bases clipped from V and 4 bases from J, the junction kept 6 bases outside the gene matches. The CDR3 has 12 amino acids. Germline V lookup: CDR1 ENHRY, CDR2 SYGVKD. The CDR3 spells CAIRDRTYEQYF. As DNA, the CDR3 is TGTGCCATAAGGGACAGAACGTACGAGCAGTACTTC.

CDR3 loop: CASSEGLLELDEKLFF. CDR3 nucleotide sequence: TGTGCCAGCAGCGAGGGACTGTTAGAGTTAGATGAAAAACTGTTTTTT. V is TRBV5-5 and J is TRBJ1-4, with D perhaps TRBD1 (5 bases). The CDR3 is 16 residues long. Trimming left V 4 bases short and J 6 bases short, with 19 bases between. Germline V gene data show CDR1 as SGHKS and CDR2 as YYEKEE (reference sequence). The full variable domain, rest sourced from reference TRBV5-5 and TRBJ1-4, is DAGVTQSPTHLIKTRGQQVTLRCSPISGHKSVSWYQQVLGQGPQFIFQYYEKEERGRGNFPDRFSARQFPNYSSELNVNALLLGDSALYLCASSEGLLELDEKLFFGSGTQLSVL.

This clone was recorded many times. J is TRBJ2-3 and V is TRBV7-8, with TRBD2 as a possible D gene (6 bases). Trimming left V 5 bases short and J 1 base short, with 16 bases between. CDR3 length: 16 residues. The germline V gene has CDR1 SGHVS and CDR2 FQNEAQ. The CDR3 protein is CASSPYGAGGTDTQYF. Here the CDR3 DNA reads TGTGCCAGCAGCCCCTACGGAGCGGGCGGCACAGATACGCAGTATTTT.

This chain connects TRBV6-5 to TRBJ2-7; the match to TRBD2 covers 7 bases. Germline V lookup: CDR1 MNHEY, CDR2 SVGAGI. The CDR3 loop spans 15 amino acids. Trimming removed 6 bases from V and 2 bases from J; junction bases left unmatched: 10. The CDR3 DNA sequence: TGTGCCAGCAGCGGCTCTAAGGGACTAACCTACGAGCAGTACTTC. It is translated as CASSGSKGLTYEQYF.

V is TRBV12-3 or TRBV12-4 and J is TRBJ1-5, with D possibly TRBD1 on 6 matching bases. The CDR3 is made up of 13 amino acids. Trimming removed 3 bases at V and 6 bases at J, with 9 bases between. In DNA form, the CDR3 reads TGTGCCAGCAGTTTGTCAGGGGCTCAGCCCCAGCATTTT. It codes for CASSLSGAQPQHF.

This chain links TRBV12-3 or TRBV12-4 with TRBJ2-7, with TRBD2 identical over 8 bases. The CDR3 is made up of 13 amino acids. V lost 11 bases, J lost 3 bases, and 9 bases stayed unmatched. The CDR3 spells CAVGLAGFYEQYF. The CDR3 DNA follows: TGTGCCGTCGGGCTAGCGGGCTTCTACGAGCAGTACTTC.

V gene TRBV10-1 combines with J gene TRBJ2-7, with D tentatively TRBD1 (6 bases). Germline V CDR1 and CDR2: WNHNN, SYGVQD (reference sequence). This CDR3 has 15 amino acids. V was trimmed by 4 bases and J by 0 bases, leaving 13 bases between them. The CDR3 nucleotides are TGCGCCAGCAGTGTAGGGCAGGGGAACTCCTACGAGCAGTACTTC. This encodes CASSVGQGNSYEQYF.

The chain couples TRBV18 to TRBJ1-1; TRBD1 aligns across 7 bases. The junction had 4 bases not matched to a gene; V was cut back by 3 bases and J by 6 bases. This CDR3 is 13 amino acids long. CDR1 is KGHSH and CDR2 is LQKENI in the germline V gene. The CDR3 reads CASSPTGYPEAFF. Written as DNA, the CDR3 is TGTGCCAGCTCACCGACAGGGTACCCTGAAGCTTTCTTT.

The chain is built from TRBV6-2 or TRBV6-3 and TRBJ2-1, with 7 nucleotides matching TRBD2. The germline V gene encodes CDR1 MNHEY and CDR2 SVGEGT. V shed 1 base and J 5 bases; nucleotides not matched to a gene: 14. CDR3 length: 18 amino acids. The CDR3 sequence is CASSYYQGSGLKNNEQFF. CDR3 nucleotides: TGTGCCAGCAGTTACTACCAGGGATCGGGACTAAAAAACAATGAGCAGTTCTTC.

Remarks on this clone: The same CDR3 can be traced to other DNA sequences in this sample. CDR3 amino acids: CAISEGGGNQPQHF. DNA for the CDR3: TGTGCCATCAGTGAGGGCGGAGGCAATCAGCCCCAGCATTTT. The V gene is TRBV10-3, the J gene TRBJ1-5; D is undetermined. This CDR3 is built from 14 residues. V lost 2 bases, J lost 2 bases, and 7 bases lay in between. CDR1 is ENHRY and CDR2 is SYGVKD in the germline V gene.

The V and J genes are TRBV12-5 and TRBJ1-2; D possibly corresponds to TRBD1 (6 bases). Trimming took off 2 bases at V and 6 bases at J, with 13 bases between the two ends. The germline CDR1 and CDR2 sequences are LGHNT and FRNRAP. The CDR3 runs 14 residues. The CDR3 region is CASGLTQGRHGYTF. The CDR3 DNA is TGTGCTAGTGGTTTGACACAGGGTCGTCATGGCTACACCTTC.

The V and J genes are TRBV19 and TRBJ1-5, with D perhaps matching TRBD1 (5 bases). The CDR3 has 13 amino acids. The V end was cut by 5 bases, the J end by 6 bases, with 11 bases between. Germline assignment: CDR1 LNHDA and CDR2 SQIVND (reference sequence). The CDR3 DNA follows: TGTGCCAGTAGTCCGGGGGTAAGTCAGCCCCAGCATTTT. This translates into CASSPGVSQPQHF. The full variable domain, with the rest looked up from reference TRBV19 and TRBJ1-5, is DGGITQSPKYLFRKEGQNVTLSCEQNLNHDAMYWYRQDPGQGLRLIYYSQIVNDFQKGDIAEGYSVSREKKESFPLTVTSAQKNPTAFYLCASSPGVSQPQHFGDGTRLSIL.

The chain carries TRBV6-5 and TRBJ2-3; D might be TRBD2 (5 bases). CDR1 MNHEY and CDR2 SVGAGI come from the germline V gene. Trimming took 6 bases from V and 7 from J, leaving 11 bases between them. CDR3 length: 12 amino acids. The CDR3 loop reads CASRPGNYTQYF. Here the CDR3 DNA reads TGTGCCAGCAGACCCGGGAACTATACGCAGTATTTT.

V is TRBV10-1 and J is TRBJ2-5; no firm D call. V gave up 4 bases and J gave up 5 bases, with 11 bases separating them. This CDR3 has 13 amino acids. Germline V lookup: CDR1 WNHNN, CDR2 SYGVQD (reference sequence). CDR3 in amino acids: CASSVTELETQYF. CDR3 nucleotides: TGCGCCAGCAGTGTCACCGAGTTGGAGACCCAGTACTTC.

CDR3 DNA: TGTGCCAGCAGCTACGGGTTTCCAAATGAGCAGTTCTTC. Translation: CASSYGFPNEQFF. This rearrangement joins TRBV7-9 to TRBJ2-1, with D hard to call. Germline V gives CDR1 SEHNR, CDR2 FQNEAQ (reference sequence). The CDR3 has 13 amino acids. V was clipped by 4 bases and J by 7 bases, with 11 bases between them.

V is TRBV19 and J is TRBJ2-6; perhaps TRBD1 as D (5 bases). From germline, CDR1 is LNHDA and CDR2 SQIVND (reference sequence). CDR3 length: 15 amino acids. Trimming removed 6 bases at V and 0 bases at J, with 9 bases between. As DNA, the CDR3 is TGTGCCAGTAGACAGGCAAGCTCTGGGGCCAACGTCCTGACTTTC. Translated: CASRQASSGANVLTF.

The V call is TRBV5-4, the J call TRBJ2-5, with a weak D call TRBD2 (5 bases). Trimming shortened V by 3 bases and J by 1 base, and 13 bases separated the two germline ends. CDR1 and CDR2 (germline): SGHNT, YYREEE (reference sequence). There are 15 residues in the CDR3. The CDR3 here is CASSSGGSGQETQYF. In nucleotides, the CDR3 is TGTGCCAGCAGCTCCGGAGGATCGGGCCAAGAGACCCAGTACTTC.

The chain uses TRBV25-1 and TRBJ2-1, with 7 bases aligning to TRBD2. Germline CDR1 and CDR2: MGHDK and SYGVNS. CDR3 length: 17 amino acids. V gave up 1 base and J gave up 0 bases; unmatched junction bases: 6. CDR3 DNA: TGTGCCAGCAGTGAATGGGCTAGCGGTCGCTCCTACAATGAGCAGTTCTTC. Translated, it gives CASSEWASGRSYNEQFF.

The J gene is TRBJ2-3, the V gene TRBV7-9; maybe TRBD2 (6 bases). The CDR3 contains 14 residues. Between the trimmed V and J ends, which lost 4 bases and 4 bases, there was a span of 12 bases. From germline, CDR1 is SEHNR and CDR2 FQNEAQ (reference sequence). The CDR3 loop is CASSSSGTADTQYF. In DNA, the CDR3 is TGTGCCAGCAGCTCTTCCGGGACTGCAGATACGCAGTATTTT.

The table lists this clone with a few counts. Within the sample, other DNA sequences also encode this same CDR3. CDR3 amino acids: CASRETGGSGNTIYF. The CDR3 bases are TGTGCCAGCAGGGAAACAGGGGGCTCTGGAAACACCATATATTTT. The chain is built from TRBV6-6 and TRBJ1-3; 8 bases fit TRBD1. CDR3 length equals 15 residues. V gave up 6 bases and J gave up 0 bases; unmatched junction bases: 4. Looked up from germline, CDR1 is MNHNY and CDR2 is SVGAGI (reference sequence).

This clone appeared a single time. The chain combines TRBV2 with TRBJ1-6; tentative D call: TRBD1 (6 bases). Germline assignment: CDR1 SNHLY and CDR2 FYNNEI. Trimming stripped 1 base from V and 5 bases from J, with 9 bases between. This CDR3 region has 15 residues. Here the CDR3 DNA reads TGTGCCAGCAGTGAAGAAGGGGGAGATAATTCACCCCTCCACTTT. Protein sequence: CASSEEGGDNSPLHF.

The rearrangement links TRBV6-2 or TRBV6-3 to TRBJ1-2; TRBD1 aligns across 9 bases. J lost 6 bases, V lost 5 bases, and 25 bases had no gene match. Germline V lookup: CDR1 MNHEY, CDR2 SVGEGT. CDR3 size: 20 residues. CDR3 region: CASSKWDRVALPPNIDGYTF. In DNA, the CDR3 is TGTGCCAGCAGTAAATGGGACAGGGTTGCCCTACCACCCAATATCGATGGCTACACCTTC.

The chain's CDR3 is CASSPKRQGTTNTEAFF. The CDR3, as DNA: TGTGCCAGCAGCCCGAAAAGACAGGGGACAACGAACACTGAAGCTTTCTTT. The chain has TRBV28 and TRBJ1-1; 8 bases fit TRBD1. Germline loops: CDR1 MDHEN, CDR2 SYDVKM. The CDR3 consists of 17 residues. V trimming: 6 bases; J trimming: 1 base; junction bases outside the gene matches: 13.

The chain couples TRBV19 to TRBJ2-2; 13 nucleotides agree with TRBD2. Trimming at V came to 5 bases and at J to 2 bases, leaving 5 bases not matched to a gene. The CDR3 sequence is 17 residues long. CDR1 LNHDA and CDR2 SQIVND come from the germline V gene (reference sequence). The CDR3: CASSDRTSGSNTGELFF. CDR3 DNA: TGTGCCAGTAGTGACCGGACTAGCGGGAGTAACACCGGGGAGCTGTTTTTT.

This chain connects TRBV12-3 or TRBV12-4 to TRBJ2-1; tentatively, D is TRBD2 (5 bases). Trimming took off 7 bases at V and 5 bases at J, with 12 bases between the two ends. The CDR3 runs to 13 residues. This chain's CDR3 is CASMGRVHNEQFF. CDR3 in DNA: TGTGCCAGCATGGGGAGAGTACACAATGAGCAGTTCTTC.

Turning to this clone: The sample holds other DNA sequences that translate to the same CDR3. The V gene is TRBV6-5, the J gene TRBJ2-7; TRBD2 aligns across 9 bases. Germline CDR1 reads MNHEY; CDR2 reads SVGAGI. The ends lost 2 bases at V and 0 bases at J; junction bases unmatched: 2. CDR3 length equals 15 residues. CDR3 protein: CASSYKAGGSYEQYF. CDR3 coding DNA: TGTGCCAGCAGTTACAAAGCGGGGGGCTCCTACGAGCAGTACTTC.

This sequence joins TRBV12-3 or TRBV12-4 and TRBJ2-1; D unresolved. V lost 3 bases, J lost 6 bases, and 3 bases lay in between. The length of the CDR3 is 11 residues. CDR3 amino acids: CASSFSNEQFF. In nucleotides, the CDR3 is TGTGCCAGCAGTTTTAGCAATGAGCAGTTCTTC.

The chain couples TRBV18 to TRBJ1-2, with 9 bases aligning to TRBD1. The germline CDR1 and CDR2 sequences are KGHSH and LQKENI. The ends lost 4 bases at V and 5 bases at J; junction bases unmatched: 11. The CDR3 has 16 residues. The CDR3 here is CASSRPTGGNVYGYTF. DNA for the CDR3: TGTGCCAGCTCACGCCCGACAGGGGGGAATGTTTATGGCTACACCTTC.